What follows are 28 T cell receptor beta chains derived from one specimen sequenced in a study of immune characterization of retroperitoneal liposarcoma. MiXCR, run by TCRdb on the PCR reads, gives a single entry per CDR3 protein. Of 9,500 or so distinct CDR3 sequences listed, more than 25% are singletons. Sequencing was done on a sample of tumor tissue. The receptors were gathered from a male donor with retroperitoneal liposarcoma.

Points on this clonotype: A read error may account for a junction end that differs from germline. The CDR3 here is CASGPLGGSNVKLFF. CDR3 in DNA: TGTGCCAGCGGACCGTTAGGGGGGAGTAATGTAAAACTGTTTTTT. V gene TRBV11-2 combines with J gene TRBJ1-4, with TRBD1 as a possible D gene (6 bases). Germline CDR1 reads SGHAT; CDR2 reads FQNNGV. This CDR3 is built from 15 residues.

V gene TRBV12-3 or TRBV12-4 combines with J gene TRBJ1-5, with TRBD1 as a possible D gene (5 bases). There are 14 residues in the CDR3. V shed 3 bases and J shed 7 bases, with 13 bases lying between them. The CDR3 sequence: CASSFGRDDQPQHF. In DNA form, the CDR3 reads TGTGCCAGCAGTTTTGGCAGGGATGACCAGCCCCAGCATTTT.

The chain employs TRBV10-2 and TRBJ2-1, with 13 bases lining up with TRBD2. V was pared by 6 bases and J by 6 bases, with 5 bases of the junction left unmatched. The CDR3 loop spans 15 amino acids. Germline V gene lookup returns CDR1 WSHSY and CDR2 SAAADI. This CDR3 is CASRVRTSGSNEQFF. DNA of the CDR3: TGCGCCAGCAGAGTTAGGACTAGCGGGAGCAATGAGCAGTTCTTC.

By its share, this clonotype is medium-sized. V usage is TRBV10-2 and J usage is TRBJ2-5; a possible D gene is TRBD1 (6 bases). The germline CDR1 and CDR2 sequences are WSHSY and SAAADI. Trimming took off 5 bases at V and 5 bases at J, with 15 bases between the two ends. The CDR3 loop spans 14 amino acids. CDR3 in DNA: TGCGCCAGCAGTTCCCCGGTGGGGGCCGAGACCCAGTACTTC. This sequence encodes CASSSPVGAETQYF.

Worth noting for this clonotype: It may be a read error: a sequence one base away is much more abundant. This rearrangement joins TRBV6-6 to TRBJ2-5; the D gene is possibly TRBD2 (6 bases). This CDR3 region has 14 residues. With 6 bases removed from V and 11 bases from J, the gap between germline ends came to 22 bases. Per germline, CDR1 MNHNY and CDR2 SVGAGI (reference sequence). The CDR3 reads CASSRARARDEQYF. The CDR3 DNA sequence: TGTGCCAGCAGCCGGGCAAGGGCGCGGGATGAGCAGTACTTC.

In regard to this clonotype: Since a much larger clone is just one base distant, this may be a read error. The J gene is TRBJ2-3, the V gene TRBV12-3 or TRBV12-4; D call uncertain. The CDR3 has 12 residues. The V end was cut by 10 bases, the J end by 2 bases, with 10 bases between. This CDR3 reads CANSTSTDTQYF. CDR3 coding DNA: TGTGCCAACAGCACCTCCACAGATACGCAGTATTTT.

This clonotype is labeled as medium-sized. One end of the junction does not line up with germline, which may come from a read error. J is TRBJ2-1 and V is TRBV7-7, with 12 bases fitting TRBD2. This CDR3 is 16 amino acids long. CDR1 is SSHAT, CDR2 FNYEAQ, per germline (reference sequence). The CDR3: CASSLDASGRANEQFF. CDR3 coding DNA: TGTGCTAGCAGCTTAGATGCTAGCGGGAGGGCGAATGAGCAGTTCTTC. Looking up the rest from reference TRBV7-7 and TRBJ2-1 gives the full variable domain: GAGVSQSPRYKVTKRGQDVTLRCDPISSHATLYWYQQALGQGPEFLTYFNYEAQPDKSGLPSDRFSAERPEGSISTLTIQRTEQRDSAMYRCASSLDASGRANEQFFGPGTRLTVL.

V is TRBV6-1 and J is TRBJ2-1; 7 bases align to TRBD1. The V gene end was trimmed by 7 bases and the J gene end by 10 bases; junction bases not matched to a gene: 13. The CDR3 sequence is 14 residues long. CDR1 and CDR2 from the germline V gene are MNHNS and SASEGT. Written as DNA, the CDR3 is TGTGCCAGCAAAGAAGTCACAGGGGATTACGAGCAGTTCTTC. Translating gives CASKEVTGDYEQFF.

The chain links TRBV6-8 to TRBJ2-3; TRBD1 agrees at 8 bases. Trimming removed 5 bases from V and 6 bases from J; junction bases left unmatched: 7. From germline, CDR1 is MNHGY and CDR2 SAAAGT. The CDR3 length is 14 residues. CDR3 nucleotide sequence: TGTGCCAGCAGTACGGACAGGGTAGGGGATACGCAGTATTTT. Translating gives CASSTDRVGDTQYF.

The gene calls are TRBV7-8 and TRBJ2-5; D not certain. Near its end, the DNA agrees better with TRBJ2-1, so the J call may be wrong. The germline CDR1 and CDR2 sequences are SGHVS and FQNEAQ. This CDR3 contains 16 residues. CDR3 DNA sequence: TGTGCCAGCAGCTTAGCGCCAGGACGCGACGAAAACATTCAGTTCTTC. Its translation: CASSLAPGRDENIQFF.

V usage is TRBV6-1 and J usage is TRBJ1-2, with 10 nucleotides matching TRBD1. This CDR3 has 15 amino acids. The J segment lost 6 bases and the V segment lost 8 bases, leaving 12 bases of the junction unmatched. CDR1 and CDR2 from the germline V gene are MNHNS and SASEGT. The CDR3 DNA reads as TGTGCCAGCTCCGAAGTCTTGACAGGGGGCGATGGCTACACCTTC. This encodes CASSEVLTGGDGYTF.

For this clonotype: A read error is possible here, since a much larger clone lies one base away. V gene TRBV12-3 or TRBV12-4 combines with J gene TRBJ2-3; D perhaps matches TRBD2 (6 bases). The CDR3 sequence is 11 residues long. The CDR3 DNA sequence: TGTGTCAGCAGTTCAGCGGGTACGCAGTATTTT. This sequence encodes CVSSSAGTQYF.

For this clonotype: Since a much larger clone is just one base distant, this may be a read error. This chain connects TRBV7-6 to TRBJ2-1; perhaps TRBD1 as D (6 bases). The DNA end is more similar to TRBJ2-7, so the J call may be wrong. The CDR3 has 16 residues. Germline-derived CDR1 and CDR2 are SGHVS and FNYEAQ. DNA for the CDR3: TGTGCCAGCAGCTTAGTTTCCGAACAGGGTCCCTACGAGCAGTACTTC. Translated, it gives CASSLVSEQGPYEQYF.

A word on this clonotype: A junction boundary mismatches the germline segment, possibly from a read error. The chain couples TRBV7-3 to TRBJ2-1, with D tentatively TRBD1 (6 bases). The germline V gene has CDR1 SGHTA and CDR2 FQGTGA. This CDR3 spans 15 amino acids. The DNA of the CDR3 is TGTGCCAGCAGCCCGGGACCGATTAAGGGACATGAGCAGTTATTC. The encoded protein is CASSPGPIKGHEQLF.

The rearrangement uses TRBV28 and TRBJ1-6, with D possibly TRBD1 on 5 matching bases. V lost 4 bases and J 8 bases, leaving 12 bases between the germline ends. Looked up from germline, CDR1 is MDHEN and CDR2 is SYDVKM. The CDR3 is 14 amino acids. The CDR3 loop is CASSWTNGDSPLHF. The CDR3 bases are TGTGCCAGCAGTTGGACAAATGGCGATTCACCCCTCCACTTT.

The chain couples TRBV6-6 to TRBJ1-6; possible D gene TRBD1, 5 bases. Trimming pared 2 bases from V and 10 bases from J, leaving 15 bases between. The germline V gene encodes CDR1 MNHNY and CDR2 SVGAGI (reference sequence). CDR3 length equals 15 residues. The CDR3 DNA reads TGTGCCAGCAGTTACCGGCTCGACAGCGGCTCACCCCTCCACTTT. Its protein is CASSYRLDSGSPLHF.

This clonotype was counted only a few times. V and J are TRBV7-6 and TRBJ1-1, with a possible D match to TRBD1 (6 bases). CDR3 size: 17 residues. Trimming stripped 1 base from V and 1 base from J, with 16 bases between. Germline loops: CDR1 SGHVS, CDR2 FNYEAQ. CDR3 nucleotides: TGTGCCAGCAGCTTAGACGCAGGGGTCGCTGAGAACACTGAAGCTTTCTTT. Translation: CASSLDAGVAENTEAFF.

Comment on this clonotype: Since no conserved phenylalanine or tryptophan closes the CDR3, a read error is the likely cause. The chain employs TRBV6-1 and TRBJ2-4; TRBD2 might be the D (5 bases). With the DNA end fitting TRBJ2-1 better, the J assignment may be wrong. CDR1 MNHNS and CDR2 SASEGT come from the germline V gene. The CDR3 is 17 amino acids. The CDR3 bases are TGTGCCAGCAGGGCCTACTCCGGACTCGAGGCCAAAAACATTCAGTTCTCG. The encoded protein is CASRAYSGLEAKNIQFS.

In this sample, this clonotype turned up a few times. The chain is built from TRBV12-3 or TRBV12-4 and TRBJ2-1, with 8 bases fitting TRBD1. The length of the CDR3 is 14 residues. V lost 9 bases, J lost 10 bases, and 14 bases stayed unmatched. The CDR3 coding sequence is TGTGCCAGTGGTGGCAGACAGGGGATTCGCGAGCAGTTCTTC. It codes for CASGGRQGIREQFF.

A few counts support this clonotype. The rearrangement links TRBV11-3 to TRBJ2-1; 10 bases agree with TRBD1. After removal of 4 bases from V and 13 bases from J, the junction contained 13 bases not matched to a gene. Per the germline V gene, CDR1 is SGHNT and CDR2 is YENEEA. The CDR3 length is 15 residues. The CDR3 sequence: CASSSGTGAQETQFF. The CDR3 bases are TGTGCCAGCAGCTCCGGGACAGGGGCTCAAGAGACCCAGTTCTTC.

The table lists this clonotype with many counts. The chain joins TRBV6-1 to TRBJ2-1, with a weak D call TRBD2 (6 bases). CDR3 length: 13 residues. V shed 4 bases and J shed 13 bases, with 17 bases lying between them. The germline gives CDR1 MNHNS, CDR2 SASEGT. CDR3 in amino acids: CASSALGGVTQFF. CDR3 nucleotides: TGTGCCAGCAGTGCTCTGGGCGGGGTGACCCAGTTCTTC.

This clonotype showed up just a few times. The V call is TRBV11-2, the J call TRBJ2-1, with D possibly TRBD1 on 6 matching bases. The CDR3 is 17 residues long. The V gene's germline CDR1 is SGHAT and CDR2 FQNNGV. V was shortened by 6 bases and J by 0 bases, with 18 bases between the two germline ends. The chain's CDR3 is CASRFTGTPSSYNEQFF. CDR3 bases: TGTGCCAGCAGATTTACCGGGACACCGAGCTCCTACAATGAGCAGTTCTTC.

Judged by abundance, this clonotype is medium-sized. The chain carries TRBV12-3 or TRBV12-4 and TRBJ2-3, with a weak D call TRBD1 (6 bases). There are 12 residues in the CDR3. The V and J ends lost 5 bases and 3 bases respectively, with 6 bases between them. The CDR3 bases are TGTGCCAGCAGTACAGGGACAGATACGCAGTATTTT. Protein product: CASSTGTDTQYF.

This clonotype is judged medium-sized. The rearrangement joins TRBV6-1 to TRBJ2-7; 8 bases are a match to TRBD2. Germline V gene lookup returns CDR1 MNHNS and CDR2 SASEGT. The trim removed 4 bases at V and 3 bases at J, leaving 8 bases unmatched. This CDR3 is built from 15 residues. The DNA of the CDR3 is TGTGCCAGCAGTGGAATAGCGGGACAACTCTACGAGCAGTACTTC. This encodes CASSGIAGQLYEQYF.

This clonotype was found many times. The chain has TRBV7-7 and TRBJ1-1; D possibly corresponds to TRBD1 (5 bases). Germline V gene sequence: CDR1 SSHAT, CDR2 FNYEAQ (reference sequence). The CDR3 length is 13 residues. V lost 1 base to trimming and J lost 10 bases, with 13 bases between them. In nucleotides, the CDR3 is TGTGCCAGCAGCTTAGTTCGAGCAGGGCTAGCTTTCTTT. It encodes CASSLVRAGLAFF. The full variable domain, with the rest looked up from reference TRBV7-7 and TRBJ1-1, is GAGVSQSPRYKVTKRGQDVTLRCDPISSHATLYWYQQALGQGPEFLTYFNYEAQPDKSGLPSDRFSAERPEGSISTLTIQRTEQRDSAMYRCASSLVRAGLAFFGQGTRLTVV.

V is TRBV7-2 and J is TRBJ1-2; D ambiguous. Per germline, CDR1 SGHTA and CDR2 FQGNSA. The CDR3 is 14 amino acids. V was clipped by 3 bases and J by 5 bases, with 13 bases between them. DNA of the CDR3: TGTGCCAGCAGCTTCAGAAGTTTTCGGTATGGCTACACCTTC. It codes for CASSFRSFRYGYTF.

This clonotype qualifies as large. V usage is TRBV7-2 and J usage is TRBJ2-5, with 8 bases lining up with TRBD1. Germline lookup yields CDR1 SGHTA and CDR2 FQGNSA. This CDR3 region has 15 residues. V dropped 2 bases and J dropped 2; count of bases not matched to a gene: 4. Written as DNA, the CDR3 is TGTGCCAGCAGCTTAAGGACAGGGAATCAAGAGACCCAGTACTTC. Translated, it gives CASSLRTGNQETQYF.

The chain couples TRBV12-3 or TRBV12-4 to TRBJ1-3, with D hard to call. There are 14 residues in the CDR3. Between the trimmed V and J ends, which lost 3 bases and 1 base, there was a span of 7 bases. CDR3 amino acids: CASSLMGSGNTIYF. CDR3 nucleotides: TGTGCCAGCAGTTTGATGGGATCTGGAAACACCATATATTTT.